One TCR beta chain is described in this entry. This clone is a singleton in its sample. This clone's antigen is unknown. Since the receptor is from a mouse, mouse gene names and germline sequences apply. These data come from a study of tissue T cells after allogeneic stem cell transplantation (dated by TCRdb to the early 2020s). About the full investigation: TCR beta repertoires were profiled across many tissues obtained from research autopsies of patients with and without GVHD, as well as in mouse models of GVHD. On the human side, the study was prospective and observational, with no blinding or randomization.

The time point label of this sample denotes: mouse harvest day 7 after allogeneic transplant. Each mouse graft, delivered by tail vein injection, combined 10^6 splenic CD5+ T cells with 10^7 T-cell-depleted bone marrow cells. To model GVHD in mice, a major MHC-mismatch B6 (H2b) into BALB/c (H2d) model was used, and tissues were profiled at day 7 or 14. On day 7 or 14 post-transplant, mouse tissues and retro-orbital blood were harvested with separate sterile tools for each animal, and livers were flushed before harvest. Before genomic DNA was isolated with the DNeasy Blood & Tissue Kit, mouse tissues were minced with razor blades in buffered saline. The investigation overall reported the following: Blood and spleen T cells captured only a limited portion of the TCR repertoire detected in tissues, in both patients and mice. A small and clinically heterogeneous patient cohort was studied, and sampling depth was acknowledged as a limitation. Only a few T cell clones appeared in more than one patient, yet motif-based clustering showed tissue-specific repertoire signatures that were shared between patients. Within patients, how anatomically similar tissues were was a major factor shaping TCR repertoire composition, regardless of disease or transplant status. The study did not establish which tissue TCRs were alloreactive or antigen-specific, and some clones may have been host cells that persisted.

The library was generated by the immunoSEQ multiplex PCR assay. Adaptive Biotechnologies performed TCRbeta CDR3 sequencing at survey depth and reported CDR3 sequences, V/J genes, productive frequency, and template counts. TCR beta CDR3 regions were amplified from genomic DNA rather than RNA. Regarding the original processing steps: Jensen-Shannon divergence was used to quantify pairwise repertoire overlap between tissues, with a value of 1 indicating complete divergence and a value of 0 indicating identical repertoires. Based on pairwise JSD values, tissues were grouped by single-linkage agglomerative hierarchical clustering, and the results were shown as dendrograms. All patient samples were analyzed with GLIPH2 using simulation_depth 1000, kmer_min_depth 3 and cdr3_length_cutoff 8, and only groups containing more than two unique CDR3s were kept. A standardized tissue-overlap score was calculated by extrapolating Jaccard GLIPH-group overlap across patients to a standard repertoire size of 1000 clones. Associations of diversity with clinical or experimental variables used linear mixed-effect models with tissue fixed effects and individual random effects. Here the immuneACCESS table is served through TCRdb, limited to in-frame sequences with V and J called. Missing clones are a known gap in these copies; in checked studies unresolved V genes cover under half, and the rest lacks a known reason. V, J and clone size derive from that table, while D and trimming were established from the DNA sequence. The sample table contains under 2,500 clones; only one count was recorded for about three fifths of them. The top ten constitute 60% to 80% of the sample.

The specimen sequenced was spleen. The origin of this receptor is a female BALB/c mouse given C57BL/6 T cells with graft-versus-host disease after an allogeneic hematopoietic cell transplant.

The CDR3 sequence is CASGGGQGGAAETLYF. The part of the CDR3 DNA that was read is TGTGCCAGCGGTGGAGGACAGGGGGGGGCTGCAGAAACGCTGTAT. The chain is assembled from TRBV13-2 and TRBJ2-3; 10 bases in between match TRBD1. The sequenced fragment ends 1 residue before the CDR3 boundary, so the rest is inferred from the germline J gene. The CDR3 runs 16 amino acids, cysteine and phenylalanine included. Only the CDR3 bases that were read are kept: 45 of them, in frame from base 1. CDR1 and CDR2 are drawn from the germline V gene (reference sequence): NNHNN, SYGAGS. The V end gives up 3 bases and the J end 2 bases, leaving 6 bases in the junction not matched to a gene.